This T cell receptor beta chain was identified in a study of control samples from healthy donors and cancer patients. Assay used: immunoSEQ multiplex PCR; TCRdb lists only in-frame clones, some missing. The table records more than 85,000 clones, roughly 90% of them present only once. This clone has only a few counts. The V gene's germline CDR1 is LGHNA and CDR2 YNFKEQ. Germline trimming cut 1 base from V and 7 bases from J; bases unmatched to any gene: 12. The CDR3 runs to 17 residues. This TCR was sampled from a woman aged 60-75 years with lung cancer. Input material: PBMCs. The chain carries TRBV4-2 and TRBJ2-3, with TRBD2 matching 9 bases. The CDR3 DNA follows: TGTGCCAGCAGCCAAGGGGGCTCGCGGGGGGGCATGAATACGCAGTATTTT. Protein product: CASSQGGSRGGMNTQYF.